This TCR beta chain was sequenced during a study of CD8 T cells in ankylosing spondylitis. Study-wide points: Reports of some motif variants in reactive arthritis synovial fluid and blood predate this one. One TCR beta motif, made up of several highly homologous variants, appeared characteristic of ankylosing spondylitis blood. The study looked at matched synovial fluid samples from ankylosing spondylitis patients. Disease-linked clones were reported to be significantly enriched there.

A quantitative 5'-RACE method, one with molecular barcodes, was used to make TCR beta libraries. TCRdb re-analysed the 5' RACE reads in MiXCR, keeping a single row per CDR3 protein. The repertoire holds roughly 240,000 distinct CDR3 sequences, with 30% to 40% as singletons. Points on this clonotype: Antigen specificity is unknown.

This receptor was obtained from a male donor with ankylosing spondylitis or in good health (not recorded which). The specimen sequenced was blood, either unsorted or a sorted T cell fraction (not recorded which).

CDR3 DNA: TGCAGCGTTGAAATATCCGAGGGGGGTCGGTACGAGCAGTACTTC. Protein product: CSVEISEGGRYEQYF. This chain joins TRBV29-1 and TRBJ2-7; D tentatively fits TRBD1 or TRBD2 (6 bases each). The CDR3 covers 15 residues. Germline CDR1 SQVTM, CDR2 ANQGSEA. V gave up 2 bases and J gave up 4 bases, with 18 bases separating them.